Presented here are 8 T cell receptor beta chains from one specimen sequenced in a study of OX40 agonist ivuxolimab in advanced cancers. Library creation used the immunoSEQ multiplex PCR assay. The table was pulled from immuneACCESS by TCRdb, which kept in-frame rearrangements only. Such tables lose some clones; where checked, under half of the loss comes from unresolved V genes, and the rest has no known cause. Across this sample there are approximately 20,000 clones, with more than 70% seen only once. The ten largest clonotypes hold approximately 10% of the sample. Here the sequenced sample was CD4+ or CD8+ T cells sorted from blood, taken in a trial of the OX40 agonist ivuxolimab. These receptors came from an adult with an advanced solid tumor such as melanoma, head and neck, liver or kidney cancer.

For this clone: This specimen includes other DNA sequences encoding the same CDR3. V gene TRBV29-1 combines with J gene TRBJ2-2, with D maybe TRBD2 (6 bases). V was pared by 7 bases and J by 6 bases, with 12 bases between. The CDR3 is made up of 12 amino acids. Germline values: CDR1 SQVTM, CDR2 ANQGSEA. CDR3 amino acids: CSGGGGAGELFF. CDR3 DNA: TGCAGCGGGGGTGGAGGGGCCGGGGAGCTGTTTTTT.

The V call is TRBV7-9, the J call TRBJ2-1; perhaps TRBD2 as D (5 bases). The CDR3 has 16 amino acids. The V gene lost 3 bases and the J gene lost 4 bases, with 16 bases spanning the gap. Germline V lookup: CDR1 SEHNR, CDR2 FQNEAQ (reference sequence). Here the CDR3 DNA reads TGTGCCAGCAGCTTTTTGCTAGCATCGGGATACAATGAGCAGTTCTTC. It yields the protein CASSFLLASGYNEQFF.

The J gene is TRBJ1-4, the V gene TRBV27; D is unclear. This CDR3 region has 14 residues. V lost 2 bases, J lost 6 bases, and 10 bases lay in between. From germline, CDR1 is MNHEY and CDR2 SMNVEV (reference sequence). The CDR3 is CASSLMAGDEKLFF. CDR3 DNA sequence: TGTGCCAGCAGTTTAATGGCAGGTGATGAAAAACTGTTTTTT.

The chain joins TRBV21-1 to TRBJ2-3. TRBV21-1 is assigned pseudogene status. The CDR3 contains 14 residues. The CDR3 reads CASSRDVSYLTQYF. DNA for the CDR3: TGTGCCAGCAGCAGGGACGTCAGCTACTTAACGCAGTATTTT.

The chain employs TRBV10-1 and TRBJ2-1; 8 nucleotides match TRBD2. Germline V gene lookup returns CDR1 WNHNN and CDR2 SYGVQD (reference sequence). The junction had 4 bases not matched to a gene; V was cut back by 4 bases and J by 2 bases. The CDR3 runs to 15 residues. The CDR3 DNA reads TGCGCCAGCAGTGTGTTTAGCGGGGCCTACAATGAGCAGTTCTTC. As protein: CASSVFSGAYNEQFF.

The chain recombines TRBV29-1 with TRBJ1-1, with no clear D. V lost 6 bases, J lost 1 base, and 9 bases lay in between. The germline V gene encodes CDR1 SQVTM and CDR2 ANQGSEA. The CDR3 runs to 12 residues. This chain's CDR3 is CSVGKANTEAFF. The CDR3 region has the DNA TGCAGCGTGGGAAAGGCGAACACTGAAGCTTTCTTT. The variable domain in full, completed from reference TRBV29-1 and TRBJ1-1, reads SAVISQKPSRDICQRGTSLTIQCQVDSQVTMMFWYRQQPGQSLTLIATANQGSEATYESGFVIDKFPISRPNLTFSTLTVSNMSPEDSSIYLCSVGKANTEAFFGQGTRLTVV.

This clone has just a few counts. V is TRBV5-4 and J is TRBJ1-2; D is perhaps TRBD1 (6 bases). This CDR3 contains 16 residues. Germline CDR1 SGHNT, CDR2 YYREEE (reference sequence). Trimming stripped 4 bases from V and 6 bases from J, with 22 bases between. The CDR3 sequence is CASSRVGGGLEDGYTF. The CDR3 nucleotides read TGTGCCAGCAGCCGGGTCGGCGGGGGGCTAGAGGATGGCTACACCTTC.

The V call is TRBV28, the J call TRBJ2-3; no clear D gene. The CDR3 covers 13 residues. Trimming pared 9 bases from V and 4 bases from J, leaving 14 bases between. Germline CDR1 MDHEN, CDR2 SYDVKM. CDR3 protein: CASSVHNPDTQYF. The CDR3 DNA follows: TGTGCCAGTTCGGTCCACAATCCAGATACGCAGTATTTT.